Each of the 20 T cell receptor beta chains below was sequenced from the same sample in a study of T cells in Graves' hyperthyroidism and ophthalmopathy. Researchers amplified the TCR beta CDR3 regions from RNA transcripts. First-round RT-PCR of the TCR CDR3 relied on the HTBI primer set. One entry per CDR3 protein results from TCRdb running MiXCR on the multiplex PCR reads. The sample has roughly 570,000 distinct CDR3 sequences, under 60% seen once. Sequencing was performed on peripheral blood or thyroid tissue (not recorded which). Receptors were obtained from an adult woman with Graves' disease, either hyperthyroidism or ophthalmopathy (not recorded which).

A few counts support this clonotype. The CDR3 reads CASSQAGKNEKLFF. The CDR3 bases are TGTGCCAGCAGCCAAGCAGGAAAGAATGAAAAACTGTTTTTT. The V and J genes are TRBV7-2 and TRBJ1-4, with D unresolved. V was clipped by 5 bases and J by 5 bases, with 12 bases between them. Per the germline V gene, CDR1 is SGHTA and CDR2 is FQGNSA. CDR3 length: 14 residues.

The gene calls are TRBV10-3 and TRBJ1-1, with 8 bases matching TRBD1. The germline CDR1 and CDR2 sequences are ENHRY and SYGVKD. The CDR3 contains 14 residues. With V trimmed by 6 bases and J by 2 bases, 5 bases remained unmatched. In DNA form, the CDR3 reads TGTGCCATCAGGGGAGGACAGGGTAACACTGAAGCTTTCTTT. Its translation is CAIRGGQGNTEAFF.

This clonotype was seen only once. At one of its ends the junction is not consistent with the germline gene, which may arise from a read error. The V and J genes are TRBV5-1 and TRBJ1-1; TRBD1 agrees at 7 bases. CDR1 and CDR2 from the germline V gene are SGHRS and YFSETQ. The CDR3 covers 14 residues. The CDR3 nucleotides are TGCGCCAGCAGCTTAGGGACAGAGAACACTGGAGCTTTCTTT. Its translation is CASSLGTENTGAFF. The full variable domain, its missing parts supplied by reference TRBV5-1 and TRBJ1-1, is KAGVTQTPRYLIKTRGQQVTLSCSPISGHRSVSWYQQTPGQGLQFLFEYFSETQRNKGNFPGRFSGRQFSNSRSEMNVSTLELGDSALYLCASSLGTENTGAFFGQGTRLTVV.

V gene TRBV29-1 combines with J gene TRBJ1-2, with a possible D match to TRBD1 (6 bases). Germline V gene sequence: CDR1 SQVTM, CDR2 ANQGSEA. The V end lost 3 bases, the J end lost 2 bases, and 13 bases lay between the germline ends. This CDR3 comprises 14 residues. This CDR3 is CSVDPRGRNYGYTF. The CDR3 coding sequence is TGCAGCGTTGACCCCCGGGGGCGAAACTATGGCTACACCTTC.

This clonotype was found many times. V gene TRBV4-1 combines with J gene TRBJ2-7, with D perhaps TRBD2 (5 bases). CDR1 is MGHRA, CDR2 YSYEKL, per germline. CDR3 length: 14 amino acids. Trimming took 2 bases from V and 7 from J, leaving 15 bases between them. This chain's CDR3 is CASSQRPARGEQYF. The CDR3 coding sequence is TGCGCCAGCAGCCAAAGGCCTGCGCGAGGGGAGCAGTACTTC.

This chain links TRBV5-4 with TRBJ1-4; a possible D gene is TRBD1 (5 bases). In germline, CDR1 is SGHNT, CDR2 YYREEE (reference sequence). This CDR3 comprises 16 residues. With 6 bases removed from V and 8 bases from J, the gap between germline ends came to 23 bases. The CDR3 coding sequence is TGTGCCAGCACCCCAGGACCGGGACGGTTTGACGAAAAACTGTTTTTT. This translates into CASTPGPGRFDEKLFF.

Concerning this clonotype itself: A read error may produce the germline difference seen at one junction end. The rearrangement uses TRBV7-2 and TRBJ1-6; the D is unclear. The germline gives CDR1 SGHTA, CDR2 FQGNSA. CDR3 length: 14 amino acids. The CDR3, as DNA: TGTGCCATCAGCCTCGGGCCGGGTTTTTCACCCCTCCACTTT. It encodes CAISLGPGFSPLHF.

The V call is TRBV9, the J call TRBJ1-3, with D hard to call. V was shortened by 6 bases and J by 0 bases, with 7 bases between the two germline ends. The germline V gene encodes CDR1 SGDLS and CDR2 YYNGEE. This CDR3 is built from 13 residues. The CDR3 protein is CASKSISGNTIYF. DNA for the CDR3: TGTGCCAGCAAGTCGATCTCTGGAAACACCATATATTTT.

The chain has TRBV9 and TRBJ1-6; D is unresolved. V gave up 1 base and J gave up 8 bases, with 19 bases separating them. The CDR3 consists of 17 residues. The germline V gene encodes CDR1 SGDLS and CDR2 YYNGEE. The CDR3 spells CASSVITGNTEDSPLHF. The DNA of the CDR3 is TGTGCCAGCAGCGTAATCACGGGGAACACTGAAGATTCACCCCTCCACTTT.

The chain joins TRBV7-2 to TRBJ1-3; possibly TRBD1 for D (6 bases). This CDR3 spans 14 amino acids. Germline assignment: CDR1 SGHTA and CDR2 FQGNSA. Trimming removed 9 bases at V and 5 bases at J, with 17 bases between. The CDR3 protein is CARSDQRGRNTIYF. Here the CDR3 DNA reads TGTGCCAGGTCGGACCAGCGGGGGCGAAACACCATATATTTT.

This chain joins TRBV7-2 and TRBJ2-1; unclear D gene. From germline, CDR1 is SGHTA and CDR2 FQGNSA. The CDR3 spans 17 residues. Trimming stripped 0 bases from V and 6 bases from J, with 18 bases between. The CDR3 spells CASSLALGSSSSNEQFF. In DNA, the CDR3 is TGTGCCAGCAGCTTAGCGCTGGGAAGTTCGTCTTCCAATGAGCAGTTCTTC.

This chain links TRBV7-9 with TRBJ1-2; 7 bases fit TRBD1. This CDR3 contains 14 residues. The germline gives CDR1 SEHNR, CDR2 FQNEAQ (reference sequence). J lost 6 bases, V lost 4 bases, and 8 bases had no gene match. CDR3 in amino acids: CASSSYTGDNGYTF. CDR3 sequence (DNA): TGTGCCAGCAGCTCATACACAGGGGATAATGGCTACACCTTC.

This clonotype was detected ten times or more. The rearrangement links TRBV7-9 to TRBJ1-4; 11 bases match TRBD1. This CDR3 has 15 amino acids. Germline CDR1 and CDR2: SEHNR and FQNEAQ (reference sequence). The J segment lost 5 bases and the V segment lost 3 bases, leaving 2 bases of the junction unmatched. CDR3 sequence reads: CASSFRTGGNEKLFF. CDR3 coding DNA: TGTGCCAGCAGCTTCCGGACAGGGGGCAATGAAAAACTGTTTTTT.

V is TRBV5-1 and J is TRBJ2-5; 9 positions agree with TRBD1. The CDR3 extends over 15 amino acids. Germline-derived CDR1 and CDR2 are SGHRS and YFSETQ. With 4 bases clipped from V and 5 bases from J, the junction kept 9 bases outside the gene matches. In DNA, the CDR3 is TGCGCCAGCAGCACCTCCGGGACAGGGTTGGAGACCCAGTACTTC. Encoded protein: CASSTSGTGLETQYF.

This clonotype was detected many times. The junction and the germline gene differ at one end; a read error may be behind it. The chain has TRBV2 and TRBJ1-4; D is uncertain. This CDR3 has 12 residues. CDR1 is SNHLY, CDR2 FYNNEI, per germline. CDR3 region: CASSQGGEKLFF. CDR3 DNA sequence: TGCGCCAGCAGCCAAGGCGGAGAAAAACTGTTTTTT.

This chain uses TRBV24-1 with TRBJ2-5, with TRBD2 identical over 8 bases. CDR1 and CDR2 from the germline V gene are KGHDR and SFDVKD. The CDR3 runs to 16 residues. Unmatched junction bases numbered 9, after V lost 5 bases and J lost 2 bases. The DNA for the CDR3 is TGTGCCACCAGTGCTAAGGTAGCGGGGACTCAAGAGACCCAGTACTTC. It yields the protein CATSAKVAGTQETQYF.

This clonotype was detected many times. This chain links TRBV6-5 with TRBJ2-5, with D tentatively TRBD1 or TRBD2 (5 bases each). This CDR3 region has 17 residues. The ends were cut back, 6 bases at V and 5 bases at J, with 25 bases in the middle. Germline V lookup: CDR1 MNHEY, CDR2 SVGAGI. CDR3 residues: CASSAMGTPALGETQYF. CDR3 coding DNA: TGTGCCAGCAGCGCCATGGGGACCCCGGCGCTTGGGGAGACCCAGTACTTC.

This clonotype was detected ten times or more. The chain combines TRBV20-1 with TRBJ1-2; D gene ambiguous. CDR3 size: 15 residues. CDR1 and CDR2 (germline): DFQATT, SNEGSKA (reference sequence). Trimming took 7 bases from V and 8 from J, leaving 26 bases between them. Here the CDR3 reads CSDLAGIARIHGYTF. In DNA form, the CDR3 reads TGCAGTGACCTAGCGGGAATAGCCCGGATTCACGGCTACACCTTC.

This clonotype was recorded at least ten times. The chain employs TRBV19 and TRBJ2-7; TRBD2 matches at 8 bases. The CDR3 consists of 14 residues. Germline CDR1 is LNHDA and CDR2 is SQIVND (reference sequence). V lost 3 bases and J lost 6; bases outside the gene matches: 7. The CDR3 reads CASSILGLAPEQYF. CDR3 bases: TGTGCCAGTAGTATCCTCGGACTAGCTCCCGAGCAGTACTTC.

Turning to this clonotype: A much larger clone lies one base from this, so it may be a read error. The chain joins TRBV27 to TRBJ1-6; D remains unclear. Germline loops: CDR1 MNHEY, CDR2 SMNVEV (reference sequence). Trimming took off 3 bases at V and 14 bases at J, with 17 bases between the two ends. The CDR3 runs to 14 residues. The CDR3, as DNA: TGTGCCAGCAGTTTTTCGTTTCAACAGAGGACCCTCCACTTT. Protein sequence: CASSFSFQQRTLHF.